This TCR beta chain was identified in a study of shared clonotypes between healthy human individuals. Healthy adults negative for HIV, lacking recent acute infections or vaccinations, served as donors. For unsorted samples, genomic DNA was extracted from roughly 95 million PBMCs. Original processing methods: For the immunoSEQ data, sequences were junction-only without quality scores, so filtering differed. Only in-frame clones appear in the TCRdb table, and some are missing; sequencing was by immunoSEQ multiplex PCR. The V and J calls and clone size were taken over from that table, and D and trimming were inferred from the DNA. The table records fewer than 650,000 clones, roughly 79% of them present only once. This clone has a single count. The receptor comes from a woman aged 40 to 50 in good health. Some clones in this sample may be carry-over from other donors' samples. Sequenced: PBMCs.

In DNA, the CDR3 is TGTGCCAGTCGGGACAGGGGGCGTTACGAGCAGTACTTC. Translation: CASRDRGRYEQYF. This chain uses TRBV6-5 with TRBJ2-7, with 12 bases aligning to TRBD1. The length of the CDR3 is 13 residues. V lost 9 bases to trimming and J lost 4 bases; unmatched junction nucleotides: 4. From germline, CDR1 is MNHEY and CDR2 SVGAGI.